This TCR beta chain was recorded in a study of cytomegalovirus exposure and HLA in healthy donors. In its sample, this clone was seen a few times. The PCR used 60 Vbeta and 13 Jbeta primers. TCRdb's copy holds only in-frame clones and misses some; the assay was immunoSEQ multiplex PCR. The data show 120,000 to 150,000 clones, with about 80% seen just once and 2% to 2.5% held by the top ten. This TCR was recovered from a man younger than 45 in good health and CMV-seronegative. The sequenced material came from PBMCs.

This CDR3 is CASSRTGALNTEAFF. CDR3 nucleotide sequence: TGTGCCAGCAGCCGGACAGGGGCATTGAACACTGAAGCTTTCTTT. The chain uses TRBV5-4 and TRBJ1-1, with TRBD1 matching 9 bases. The CDR3 has 15 amino acids. The trim removed 4 bases at V and 0 bases at J, leaving 4 bases unmatched. CDR1 and CDR2 from the germline V gene are SGHNT and YYREEE (reference sequence). The complete variable domain, with remaining parts taken from reference TRBV5-4 and TRBJ1-1, reads ETGVTQSPTHLIKTRGQQVTLRCSSQSGHNTVSWYQQALGQGPQFIFQYYREEENGRGNFPPRFSGLQFPNYSSELNVNALELDDSALYLCASSRTGALNTEAFFGQGTRLTVV.